This T cell receptor (beta chain) derives from a study of T cells in localized non-small cell lung cancer. Broader study findings: The study found T cell clonality highest in uninvolved adjacent lung, above tumor. Among blood samples, higher T cell density accompanied longer overall survival. Researchers found a median approximately 53 of the top 100 tumor clones in adjacent lung. Sequencing was restricted to one tumor region; therefore, heterogeneity remains possible.

Some clones are missing from TCRdb's copy, which holds only in-frame ones; the method was immunoSEQ multiplex PCR. The sample gives over 15,000 clones, roughly 89% of which show up once; approximately 3.7% is in the top ten. A note on this clone: Its specificity is not known.

J lost 5 bases, V lost 2 bases, and 5 bases had no gene match. The germline V gene has CDR1 KGHSH and CDR2 LQKENI. The CDR3 totals 14 residues. Source: peripheral blood, taken before any cancer treatment. V gene TRBV18 combines with J gene TRBJ2-5; 7 bases fit TRBD1. The clonotype originates from a male donor aged 60 or older with stage II squamous cell lung carcinoma. Here the CDR3 reads CASSPDTGVETQYF. DNA of the CDR3: TGTGCCAGCTCACCAGACACAGGGGTGGAGACCCAGTACTTC.